Below are 10 T cell receptor beta chains sequenced from a single sample in a study of T cell repertoires in aging, cancer and after chemotherapy. Rearranged V-D-J TRB sequences were amplified with a mixed TRB-A/B primer pool. TCRdb called the multiplex PCR reads again in MiXCR, with one record for every CDR3 protein. The sample gives about 1,000 distinct CDR3 sequences, roughly 20% of which show up once; approximately 30% is in the top ten. Peripheral blood genomic DNA, not sorted cells or RNA, was the template. The specimen sequenced was blood. These receptors originate from a human donor with a solid tumor.

This chain links TRBV6-6 with TRBJ2-3; TRBD2 aligns across 15 bases. J lost 4 bases, V lost 8 bases, and 4 bases had no gene match. Per germline, CDR1 MNHNY and CDR2 SVGAGI (reference sequence). The CDR3 spans 15 residues. The CDR3 region is CASYGLAGGPDTQYF. The CDR3 nucleotides are TGTGCCAGCTACGGACTAGCGGGGGGGCCAGATACGCAGTATTTT.

The chain combines TRBV12-5 with TRBJ1-5; D unclear. CDR1 and CDR2 (germline): LGHNT, FRNRAP. The CDR3 is 19 residues long. The V gene lost 0 bases and the J gene lost 0 bases, with 18 bases spanning the gap. In DNA, the CDR3 is TGTGCTAGTGGTTTGGTACGGGATGGAGAAACAAATAGCAATCAGCCCCAGCATTTT. This sequence encodes CASGLVRDGETNSNQPQHF.

In its sample, this clonotype ranks as medium-sized. The chain combines TRBV27 with TRBJ1-1; D possibly corresponds to TRBD1 (6 bases). Trimming removed 2 bases at V and 8 bases at J, with 9 bases between. This CDR3 region has 12 residues. Germline-derived CDR1 and CDR2 are MNHEY and SMNVEV (reference sequence). DNA of the CDR3: TGTGCCAGCAGTTTACGGGGGACAGAAGCTTTCTTT. It is translated as CASSLRGTEAFF.

The CDR3 DNA sequence: TGTTCTAGTAGACGGGACCTATCCTCTGGAAACACCATATATTTT. Translation gives CSSRRDLSSGNTIYF. This chain links TRBV19 with TRBJ1-3; tentatively, D is TRBD1 (5 bases). Germline V lookup: CDR1 LNHDA, CDR2 SQIVND (reference sequence). The CDR3 totals 15 residues.

By share, this clonotype ranks as medium-sized. The chain recombines TRBV12-3 or TRBV12-4 with TRBJ2-7; D is unresolved. V was shortened by 7 bases and J by 0 bases, with 13 bases between the two germline ends. The CDR3 is made up of 14 amino acids. This chain's CDR3 is CASTSTLSSYEQYF. The CDR3 nucleotides are TGTGCCAGCACCTCGACTCTTAGCTCCTACGAGCAGTACTTC.

Comment on this clonotype: A much larger clone differs from this one at a single base, so this may be a read error. The chain carries TRBV12-3 or TRBV12-4 and TRBJ2-7; TRBD2 matches at 14 bases. This CDR3 spans 15 amino acids. The CDR3 DNA is TGTCCCAGCAGTTCAGGACTAGCGGGGGGTTACGAGCAGTACTTC. Protein: CPSSSGLAGGYEQYF.

This clonotype came up once. J is TRBJ2-1 and V is TRBV4-2; TRBD2 aligns across 11 bases. Germline V gene data show CDR1 as LGHNA and CDR2 as YNFKEQ. J lost 4 bases, V lost 5 bases, and 13 bases had no gene match. The CDR3 runs to 18 residues. The CDR3 nucleotides read TGTGCCAGCAGCGTCCTATCGCTAGCGGGGGGCAGTTACAATGAGCAGTTCTTC. Protein sequence: CASSVLSLAGGSYNEQFF.

This clonotype is labeled large. The V gene is TRBV29-1, the J gene TRBJ1-1, with unresolved D. CDR1 is SQVTM, CDR2 ANQGSEA, per germline. With 4 bases removed from V and 1 base from J, the gap between germline ends came to 4 bases. The CDR3 loop spans 11 amino acids. DNA for the CDR3: TGCAGCGTTGTTCAGAACACTGAAGCTTTCTTT. Protein sequence: CSVVQNTEAFF. Full variable domain (outside the CDR3, taken from reference TRBV29-1 and TRBJ1-1): SAVISQKPSRDICQRGTSLTIQCQVDSQVTMMFWYRQQPGQSLTLIATANQGSEATYESGFVIDKFPISRPNLTFSTLTVSNMSPEDSSIYLCSVVQNTEAFFGQGTRLTVV.

This clonotype is medium-sized in the sample. The chain links TRBV6-1 to TRBJ2-2; 7 bases agree with TRBD1. The CDR3 totals 16 residues. Germline CDR1 MNHNS, CDR2 SASEGT. V was clipped by 4 bases and J by 1 base; unmatched bases: 6. CDR3 in DNA: TGTGCCAGCAGTGCCCCAACAGGGGTGAACACCGGGGAGCTGTTTTTT. Translated, it gives CASSAPTGVNTGELFF.

This clonotype is medium-sized in the sample. V usage is TRBV6-5 and J usage is TRBJ2-2; D might be TRBD1 (6 bases). V lost 6 bases and J 2 bases, leaving 13 bases between the germline ends. This CDR3 spans 15 amino acids. Germline V CDR1 and CDR2: MNHEY, SVGAGI. CDR3 protein: CASRYLGQNTGELFF. CDR3 sequence (DNA): TGTGCCAGCAGGTACCTGGGACAAAACACCGGGGAGCTGTTTTTT.